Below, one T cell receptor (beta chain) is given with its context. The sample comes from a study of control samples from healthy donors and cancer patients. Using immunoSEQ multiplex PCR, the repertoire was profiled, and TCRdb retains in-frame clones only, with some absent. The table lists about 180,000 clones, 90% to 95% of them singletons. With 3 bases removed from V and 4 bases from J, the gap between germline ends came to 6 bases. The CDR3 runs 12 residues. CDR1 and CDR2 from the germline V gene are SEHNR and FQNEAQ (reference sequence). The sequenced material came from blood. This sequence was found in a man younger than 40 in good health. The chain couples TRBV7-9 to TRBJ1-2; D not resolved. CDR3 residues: CASSLTSYGYTF. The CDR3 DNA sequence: TGTGCCAGCAGCTTGACGAGCTATGGCTACACCTTC.